These 2 T cell receptor beta chains came from one sample sequenced in a study of T cell changes during pregnancy in multiple sclerosis. Method: immunoSEQ multiplex PCR; TCRdb's copy keeps in-frame clones and lacks some. This sample has fewer than 15,000 clones; 75% to 90% occur once, and the top ten carry around 12%. Here the sequenced sample was CD8+ T cells from peripheral blood mononuclear cells, taken after pregnancy. All receptors come from a female donor in good health, enrolled as a control in a pregnancy study.

The CDR3 nucleotides are TGTGCCATCCCGACTCGTGATATGGGGGCCAACGTCCTGACTTTC. Residues: CAIPTRDMGANVLTF. The rearrangement uses TRBV10-3 and TRBJ2-6, with D hard to call. Germline values: CDR1 ENHRY, CDR2 SYGVKD. V lost 8 bases to trimming and J lost 4 bases, with 15 bases between them. The CDR3 is 15 amino acids.

The table lists this clone with a few counts. The rearrangement links TRBV2 to TRBJ2-7, with a possible D match to TRBD2 (6 bases). Germline CDR1 is SNHLY and CDR2 is FYNNEI. Trimming took 5 bases from V and 5 from J, leaving 7 bases between them. The CDR3 is 11 amino acids. The CDR3 DNA is TGTGCCAGCAGTCAGCGGGACGAGCAGTACTTC. The encoded protein is CASSQRDEQYF.